The 23 T cell receptor beta chains given below trace back to one sample, sequenced in a study of sequential checkpoint blockade in melanoma. The assay was immunoSEQ multiplex PCR, and TCRdb's table has in-frame clones only and misses some. The sample holds under 25,000 clones, around 75% seen once. Treatment indicated: randomized to nivolumab then ipilimumab (arm A) or the reverse (arm B). This specimen was CD8+ T cells sorted from blood (inferred from file names), taken from a patient given nivolumab and ipilimumab in sequence. The receptors come from a human donor with melanoma.

The V gene is TRBV6-5, the J gene TRBJ2-7; D remains ambiguous. Per the germline V gene, CDR1 is MNHEY and CDR2 is SVGAGI. The CDR3 spans 15 residues. Trimming removed 2 bases from V and 7 bases from J, with 18 bases in between. The CDR3 reads CASSYTGVIAREQYF. The CDR3 nucleotides read TGTGCCAGCAGTTACACTGGTGTGATAGCACGGGAGCAGTACTTC.

The chain has TRBV30 and TRBJ1-2, with 7 bases identical to TRBD1. Germline V gene lookup returns CDR1 GTSNPN and CDR2 SVGIG (reference sequence). V was pared by 5 bases and J by 4 bases, with 7 bases of the junction left unmatched. This CDR3 spans 13 amino acids. CDR3 residues: CAWLGQYGYGYTF. The CDR3 bases are TGTGCCTGGCTGGGACAGTACGGCTATGGCTACACCTTC.

The chain couples TRBV7-8 to TRBJ1-1, with 7 bases identical to TRBD1. Germline CDR1 is SGHVS and CDR2 is FQNEAQ. Trimming removed 2 bases from V and 6 bases from J; junction bases left unmatched: 6. This CDR3 is built from 14 residues. The CDR3 bases are TGTGCCAGCAGCTTAACCGAAGGGGGCTCTGAAGCTTTCTTT. Residues: CASSLTEGGSEAFF.

The rearrangement joins TRBV7-9 to TRBJ1-2; TRBD1 matches at 7 bases. V dropped 6 bases and J dropped 8; count of bases not matched to a gene: 9. CDR3 length: 13 residues. Germline CDR1 SEHNR, CDR2 FQNEAQ (reference sequence). Here the CDR3 DNA reads TGTGCCAGCAGACCAGACAGGGTAGAGGGCTACACCTTC. It encodes CASRPDRVEGYTF.

This clone appeared a few times. V and J are TRBV19 and TRBJ1-1; TRBD1 aligns across 9 bases. CDR1 is LNHDA and CDR2 is SQIVND in the germline V gene (reference sequence). The CDR3 covers 15 residues. Trimming cost V 3 bases and J 4 bases; bases outside gene matches: 6. Here the CDR3 DNA reads TGTGCCAGTAGTATGACCCCGACAGGGGGCACTGAAGCTTTCTTT. This gives the protein CASSMTPTGGTEAFF.

The chain combines TRBV27 with TRBJ1-1, with a possible D match to TRBD1 (5 bases). Between the trimmed V and J ends, which lost 1 base and 4 bases, there was a span of 16 bases. This CDR3 has 16 residues. Germline V gene lookup returns CDR1 MNHEY and CDR2 SMNVEV (reference sequence). The CDR3 here is CASSLFGHSKGTEAFF. Here the CDR3 DNA reads TGTGCCAGCAGTTTATTCGGACACTCCAAAGGCACTGAAGCTTTCTTT.

A few counts support this clone. The J gene is TRBJ2-7, the V gene TRBV7-9; 9 bases match TRBD2. V shed 4 bases, J shed 2 bases, and the junction held 6 bases outside the gene matches. Germline lookup yields CDR1 SEHNR and CDR2 FQNEAQ (reference sequence). The CDR3 contains 15 residues. As DNA, the CDR3 is TGTGCCAGCAGCTCGAGCGGGAGGCCTCCCTACGAGCAGTACTTC. It yields the protein CASSSSGRPPYEQYF.

This clone is judged medium-sized (0.01 to 0.1%). This sequence joins TRBV9 and TRBJ1-3; no clear D gene. Trimming left V 0 bases short and J 0 bases short, with 10 bases between. The germline CDR1 and CDR2 sequences are SGDLS and YYNGEE. There are 16 residues in the CDR3. The CDR3 spells CASSVGYRSSGNTIYF. As DNA, the CDR3 is TGTGCCAGCAGCGTAGGCTACCGGAGCTCTGGAAACACCATATATTTT.

The genes are TRBV7-2 and TRBJ1-2, with TRBD1 as a possible D gene (5 bases). Trimming removed 5 bases from V and 3 bases from J, with 16 bases in between. Looked up from germline, CDR1 is SGHTA and CDR2 is FQGNSA. This CDR3 region has 15 residues. The CDR3 DNA reads TGTGCCAGCAGCCCCGACAGTGAACGGCACTATGGCTACACCTTC. Its protein product is CASSPDSERHYGYTF.

The CDR3 DNA reads as TGCGCCAGCAGCTTGGCCTGGCGGGCGAACACCGGGGAGCTGTTTTTT. Amino acid sequence: CASSLAWRANTGELFF. The V and J genes are TRBV5-1 and TRBJ2-2, with a tentative D call TRBD2 (5 bases). Trimming stripped 0 bases from V and 0 bases from J, with 9 bases between. In germline, CDR1 is SGHRS, CDR2 YFSETQ. The CDR3 spans 16 residues.

V is TRBV27 and J is TRBJ1-1; D may be TRBD1 (5 bases). Germline V gene sequence: CDR1 MNHEY, CDR2 SMNVEV (reference sequence). CDR3 size: 15 residues. Trimming cost V 5 bases and J 4 bases, with 17 bases left between them. The CDR3 sequence: CASSPRSGPGTEAFF. DNA of the CDR3: TGTGCCAGCAGTCCCCGTTCAGGGCCGGGCACTGAAGCTTTCTTT.

This clone was detected only a few times. This chain links TRBV28 with TRBJ2-7; D is possibly TRBD1 (5 bases). V was trimmed by 5 bases and J by 3 bases, leaving 5 bases between them. CDR3 size: 11 residues. Germline V gives CDR1 MDHEN, CDR2 SYDVKM. The CDR3 bases are TGTGCCAGCAGTGACAGCTACGAGCAGTACTTC. It codes for CASSDSYEQYF.

The chain recombines TRBV28 with TRBJ2-7; 7 nucleotides agree with TRBD1. The junction had 10 bases not matched to a gene; V was cut back by 5 bases and J by 3 bases. This CDR3 has 15 residues. Germline V gives CDR1 MDHEN, CDR2 SYDVKM. The CDR3 protein is CASSPLRDRDYEQYF. The DNA of the CDR3 is TGTGCCAGCAGTCCACTCCGCGACAGGGACTACGAGCAGTACTTC.

This chain joins TRBV6-5 and TRBJ2-7; 13 bases match TRBD2. Germline CDR1 reads MNHEY; CDR2 reads SVGAGI. V dropped 6 bases and J dropped 6; count of bases not matched to a gene: 8. The CDR3 runs 15 residues. The CDR3 DNA reads as TGTGCCAGCAGACTACTAGCGGGAGGGCTGGTCGAGCAGTACTTC. Amino acids: CASRLLAGGLVEQYF.

The chain combines TRBV13 with TRBJ1-2; 8 bases are shared with TRBD1. V shed 4 bases, J shed 8 bases, and the junction held 6 bases outside the gene matches. Germline values: CDR1 PRHDT, CDR2 FYEKMQ (reference sequence). There are 13 residues in the CDR3. CDR3 sequence: CASSSTGVDGYTF. The CDR3 DNA reads TGTGCCAGCAGCTCGACAGGGGTTGACGGCTACACCTTC.

In this sample, this clone turned up once. This rearrangement joins TRBV19 to TRBJ2-6; D gene unclear. Per germline, CDR1 LNHDA and CDR2 SQIVND (reference sequence). V was pared by 5 bases and J by 5 bases, with 19 bases between. The CDR3 spans 17 residues. In DNA, the CDR3 is TGTGCCAGTAGTTCACGAAAATCACAAAGTCGGGCCAACGTCCTGACTTTC. Its translation: CASSSRKSQSRANVLTF.

This chain uses TRBV6-5 with TRBJ2-1, with 7 positions matching TRBD1. V shed 2 bases, J shed 7 bases, and the junction held 8 bases outside the gene matches. This CDR3 has 15 residues. Germline CDR1 is MNHEY and CDR2 is SVGAGI. CDR3 residues: CASSYGRQGTNEQFF. As DNA, the CDR3 is TGTGCCAGCAGTTACGGCCGACAGGGAACAAATGAGCAGTTCTTC.

The chain is built from TRBV5-4 and TRBJ1-1, with TRBD1 identical over 8 bases. This CDR3 contains 13 residues. Germline CDR1 SGHNT, CDR2 YYREEE (reference sequence). Losses at the gene ends were 4 bases for V and 6 bases for J; bases not matched to a gene: 5. The DNA for the CDR3 is TGTGCCAGCAGCGCAGGGACAGGCTCTGAAGCTTTCTTT. This gives the protein CASSAGTGSEAFF.

J is TRBJ1-6 and V is TRBV7-8; 7 positions match TRBD1. Germline CDR1 is SGHVS and CDR2 is FQNEAQ. V was clipped by 5 bases and J by 10 bases; unmatched bases: 8. This CDR3 has 14 amino acids. CDR3 nucleotide sequence: TGTGCCAGCAGCAGCGACAGGGAAAGCTCACCCCTCCACTTT. It specifies CASSSDRESSPLHF.

This chain links TRBV2 with TRBJ1-2; the D gene is possibly TRBD1 (5 bases). Deletions cut 2 bases from V and 4 bases from J, with 14 bases between. Germline CDR1 SNHLY, CDR2 FYNNEI. The CDR3 is made up of 15 amino acids. The CDR3 spells CASSETPDDSYGYTF. CDR3 nucleotide sequence: TGTGCCAGCAGTGAAACTCCAGACGACAGCTATGGCTACACCTTC. Variable domain in full (rest from reference TRBV2 and TRBJ1-2): EPEVTQTPSHQVTQMGQEVILRCVPISNHLYFYWYRQILGQKVEFLVSFYNNEISEKSEIFDDQFSVERPDGSNFTLKIRSTKLEDSAMYFCASSETPDDSYGYTFGSGTRLTVV.

V is TRBV18 and J is TRBJ2-7; 8 bases align to TRBD1. Looked up from germline, CDR1 is KGHSH and CDR2 is LQKENI. The CDR3 consists of 14 residues. V dropped 1 base and J dropped 5; count of bases not matched to a gene: 4. The CDR3 loop reads CASSPRQGWDEQYF. CDR3 bases: TGTGCCAGCTCACCACGACAGGGGTGGGACGAGCAGTACTTC.

The rearrangement links TRBV27 to TRBJ2-2, with 12 bases matching TRBD2. The germline V gene encodes CDR1 MNHEY and CDR2 SMNVEV (reference sequence). V lost 5 bases to trimming and J lost 6 bases; unmatched junction nucleotides: 7. The CDR3 runs 16 residues. The CDR3 region is CASSPRLAGVPGELFF. The CDR3 DNA reads as TGTGCCAGCAGTCCCCGACTAGCGGGAGTCCCCGGGGAGCTGTTTTTT.

The chain couples TRBV27 to TRBJ2-7; 10 nucleotides line up with TRBD2. The CDR3 length is 15 residues. J was trimmed by 1 base and V by 3 bases; bases with no gene match: 3. CDR1 is MNHEY, CDR2 SMNVEV, per germline (reference sequence). The CDR3 sequence: CASSLTSGLSYEQYF. CDR3 coding DNA: TGTGCCAGCAGTTTGACTAGCGGGCTTTCCTACGAGCAGTACTTC.